Following are 10 T cell receptor beta chains from one sample sequenced in a study of blood T cell repertoires in COVID-19 (dated by TCRdb to the early 2020s). Libraries were constructed by the immunoSEQ multiplex PCR assay. Sourced from immuneACCESS, this table was stored by TCRdb with only in-frame sequences that have V and J called. A share of the clones is absent; for the studies checked, an unresolved V gene accounts for under half, and the remainder has no known explanation. The sample records about 100,000 clones, 65% to 90% of which are singletons. The ten largest clones add up to less than 3% of the sample. The sample taken for sequencing was PBMCs or T cells enriched from blood (not recorded which). The receptors were gathered from a woman in her fifties or sixties who had recovered from COVID-19.

The V gene is TRBV5-1, the J gene TRBJ1-6, with 8 bases identical to TRBD1. Trimming cost V 0 bases and J 9 bases; bases outside gene matches: 2. In germline, CDR1 is SGHRS, CDR2 YFSETQ. The CDR3 length is 14 residues. The CDR3 is CASSLEQGVSPLHF. The CDR3 coding sequence is TGCGCCAGCAGCTTGGAACAGGGGGTTTCACCCCTCCACTTT. Full variable domain (missing parts from reference TRBV5-1 and TRBJ1-6): KAGVTQTPRYLIKTRGQQVTLSCSPISGHRSVSWYQQTPGQGLQFLFEYFSETQRNKGNFPGRFSGRQFSNSRSEMNVSTLELGDSALYLCASSLEQGVSPLHFGNGTRLTVT.

J is TRBJ2-7 and V is TRBV5-5; TRBD1 matches 7 bases. This CDR3 has 15 amino acids. After removal of 4 bases from V and 0 bases from J, the junction contained 7 bases not matched to a gene. From germline, CDR1 is SGHKS and CDR2 YYEKEE (reference sequence). CDR3 in amino acids: CASSAPGQNSYEQYF. The CDR3 nucleotides are TGTGCCAGCAGCGCGCCGGGACAGAACTCCTACGAGCAGTACTTC.

There are a few counts of this clone. This CDR3 is CASSIGGTYSYNEQFF. The CDR3 DNA follows: TGTGCCAGCAGCATAGGCGGGACGTACTCCTACAATGAGCAGTTCTTC. The V call is TRBV7-9, the J call TRBJ2-1; TRBD2 might be the D (6 bases). This CDR3 spans 16 amino acids. V was shortened by 5 bases and J by 0 bases, with 14 bases between the two germline ends. The germline V gene encodes CDR1 SEHNR and CDR2 FQNEAQ (reference sequence).

Only one count was recorded for this clone. This chain connects TRBV29-1 to TRBJ1-2; no clear D gene. V lost 3 bases and J 7 bases, leaving 9 bases between the germline ends. Germline CDR1 SQVTM, CDR2 ANQGSEA. The CDR3 is 11 residues long. The CDR3, as DNA: TGCAGCGTTGATGGAGGGTTTGGCTACACCTTC. As protein: CSVDGGFGYTF.

The chain is built from TRBV18 and TRBJ1-5; a weak D match, TRBD1 (5 bases). There are 15 residues in the CDR3. The V and J ends lost 3 bases and 7 bases respectively, with 16 bases between them. Per germline, CDR1 KGHSH and CDR2 LQKENI. CDR3 DNA: TGTGCCAGCTCACCGGCAGGGTCCGTTCCCCAGCCCCAGCATTTT. Translating gives CASSPAGSVPQPQHF.

This clone has just one count. V gene TRBV29-1 combines with J gene TRBJ2-3; maybe TRBD2 (5 bases). V was shortened by 7 bases and J by 3 bases, with 17 bases between the two germline ends. CDR1 and CDR2 (germline): SQVTM, ANQGSEA. The CDR3 contains 14 residues. For the CDR3, the DNA is TGCAGCGGAAAAGTGCGGGCATCAACAGATACGCAGTATTTT. Translating gives CSGKVRASTDTQYF.

The chain employs TRBV11-3 and TRBJ2-5, with 11 bases lining up with TRBD2. V trimming: 5 bases; J trimming: 0 bases; junction bases outside the gene matches: 5. Germline V gives CDR1 SGHNT, CDR2 YENEEA. The CDR3 is 16 residues long. The DNA of the CDR3 is TGTGCCAGCAGCGCAACTAGCGGGAGCCACCAAGAGACCCAGTACTTC. Translating gives CASSATSGSHQETQYF.

The chain is built from TRBV29-1 and TRBJ2-7, with 14 bases lining up with TRBD2. This CDR3 contains 18 residues. The junction had 17 bases not matched to a gene; V was cut back by 7 bases and J by 3 bases. Germline values: CDR1 SQVTM, CDR2 ANQGSEA. The CDR3 coding sequence is TGCAGCGCCACCCGCGGGACTAGCGGGAGTGCCAACCTCTACGAGCAGTACTTC. It is translated as CSATRGTSGSANLYEQYF.

This clone was seen once. V usage is TRBV9 and J usage is TRBJ1-4; D is unresolved. The germline CDR1 and CDR2 sequences are SGDLS and YYNGEE. The CDR3 sequence is 14 residues long. The V gene lost 1 base and the J gene lost 8 bases, with 12 bases spanning the gap. The CDR3 sequence: CASSVSQRGEKLFF. The DNA of the CDR3 is TGTGCCAGCAGCGTATCCCAGAGAGGGGAAAAACTGTTTTTT.

The J gene is TRBJ2-7, the V gene TRBV10-2; D is possibly TRBD1 (5 bases). The CDR3 loop spans 14 amino acids. V lost 0 bases to trimming and J lost 7 bases, with 13 bases between them. Germline V CDR1 and CDR2: WSHSY, SAAADI. DNA for the CDR3: TGCGCCAGCAGTGAGTCGGACACCCTATGGGAGCAGTACTTC. Its translation is CASSESDTLWEQYF.